These T cell receptor beta chains were read from a single sample in a study of blood T cell repertoires in COVID-19. Repertoires were generated with immunoSEQ multiplex PCR, while TCRdb's copy carries only in-frame clones and drops some. This sample has some 190,000 clones, with 80% to 90% found just once. Sequencing was carried out using peripheral blood. These receptors were taken from an elderly woman with acute or convalescent COVID-19. Both conserved end residues are trimmed from each CDR3. Each record gives: J gene, V gene, CDR3 protein.

>TRBJ1-1|TRBV5-1
ASSPEERVNTEAF
>TRBJ2-5|TRBV5-1
ASSLRGLAGVFETQY
>TRBJ2-4|TRBV7-2
ASSFDRGGRIQY
>TRBJ1-6|TRBV2
ASKFELTNSPLH
>TRBJ1-1|TRBV19
ASRKESRGYTEAF
>TRBJ2-1|TRBV2
ASSEWGLPF
>TRBJ2-2|TRBV5-4
ASSIGLAGNTGELF
>TRBJ1-2|TRBV4-2
ASSQDRAGGIAYGYT
>TRBJ1-2|TRBV28
ASSSGQVRDGYT
>TRBJ2-5|TRBV4-1
ASSQVGEGGETQY
>TRBJ2-5|TRBV7-2
ASSLELAAQETQY
>TRBJ1-5|TRBV19
ASKRGGPLGYQPQH
>TRBJ2-7|TRBV11-2
ASSLVYEQY
>TRBJ1-3|TRBV3-1/TRBV3-2
ASSHGTGSSGNTIY
>TRBJ1-5|TRBV9
ASSVGDISNQPQH
>TRBJ2-3|TRBV28
ASGGGQGADTQY
>TRBJ1-1|TRBV27
ASSPTWVQGAEAF
>TRBJ1-2|TRBV7-9
ASSLAWGSSYGYT
>TRBJ2-1|TRBV9
ASSVGRGSETSYNEQF